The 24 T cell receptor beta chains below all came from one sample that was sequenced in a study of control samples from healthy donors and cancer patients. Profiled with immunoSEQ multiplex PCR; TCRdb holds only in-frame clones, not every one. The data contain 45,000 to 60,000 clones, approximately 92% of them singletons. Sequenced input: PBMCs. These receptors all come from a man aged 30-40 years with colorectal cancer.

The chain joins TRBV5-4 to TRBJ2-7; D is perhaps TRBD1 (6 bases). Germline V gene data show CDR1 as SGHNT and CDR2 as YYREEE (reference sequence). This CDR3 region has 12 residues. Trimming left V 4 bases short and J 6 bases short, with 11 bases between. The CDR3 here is CASSRGQLEQYF. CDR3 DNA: TGTGCCAGCAGCCGTGGACAGCTCGAGCAGTACTTC.

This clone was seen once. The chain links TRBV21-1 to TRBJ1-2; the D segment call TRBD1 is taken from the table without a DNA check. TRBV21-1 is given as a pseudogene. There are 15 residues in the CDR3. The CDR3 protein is CASSKRTGPRVGYTF. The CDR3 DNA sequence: TGTGCCAGCAGCAAAAGGACAGGCCCGAGGGTTGGCTACACCTTC.

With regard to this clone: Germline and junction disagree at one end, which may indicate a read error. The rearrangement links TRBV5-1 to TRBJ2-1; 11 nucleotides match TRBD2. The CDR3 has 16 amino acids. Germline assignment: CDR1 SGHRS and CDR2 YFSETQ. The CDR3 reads CASTLGSGGASGEQFF. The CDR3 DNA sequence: TGCGCCAGCACCTTGGGTAGCGGGGGGGCCTCTGGTGAGCAGTTCTTC.

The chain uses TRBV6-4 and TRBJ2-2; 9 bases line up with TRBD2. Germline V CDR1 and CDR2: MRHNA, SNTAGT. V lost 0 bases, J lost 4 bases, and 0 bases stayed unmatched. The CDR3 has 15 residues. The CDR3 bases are TGTGCCAGCAGTGACTCGACTAGCGGCACCGGGGAGCTGTTTTTT. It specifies CASSDSTSGTGELFF.

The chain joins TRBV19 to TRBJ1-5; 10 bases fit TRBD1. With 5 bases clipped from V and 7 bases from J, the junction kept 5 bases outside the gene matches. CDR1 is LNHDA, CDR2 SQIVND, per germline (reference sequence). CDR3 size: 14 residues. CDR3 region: CASSGTGVQQPQHF. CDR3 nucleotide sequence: TGTGCCAGTAGTGGGACAGGGGTCCAGCAGCCCCAGCATTTT.

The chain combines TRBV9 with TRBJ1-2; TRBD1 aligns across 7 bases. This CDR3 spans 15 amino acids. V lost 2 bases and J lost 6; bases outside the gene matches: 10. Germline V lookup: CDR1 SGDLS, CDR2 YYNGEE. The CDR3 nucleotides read TGTGCCAGCAGCGTGGCCCCCCGAGGGGGCGATGGCTACACCTTC. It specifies CASSVAPRGGDGYTF.

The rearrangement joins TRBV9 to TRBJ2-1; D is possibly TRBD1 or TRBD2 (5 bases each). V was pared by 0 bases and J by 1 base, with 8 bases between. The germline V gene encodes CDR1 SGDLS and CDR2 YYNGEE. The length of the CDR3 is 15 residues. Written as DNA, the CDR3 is TGTGCCAGCAGCGTAGAGTGGGGGTCCTACAATGAGCAGTTCTTC. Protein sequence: CASSVEWGSYNEQFF.

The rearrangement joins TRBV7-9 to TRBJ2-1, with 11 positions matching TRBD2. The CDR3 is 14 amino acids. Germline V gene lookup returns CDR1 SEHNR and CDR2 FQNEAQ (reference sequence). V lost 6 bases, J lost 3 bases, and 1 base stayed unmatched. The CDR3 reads CASRLAGGYNEQFF. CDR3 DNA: TGTGCCAGCAGGCTAGCGGGGGGCTACAATGAGCAGTTCTTC.

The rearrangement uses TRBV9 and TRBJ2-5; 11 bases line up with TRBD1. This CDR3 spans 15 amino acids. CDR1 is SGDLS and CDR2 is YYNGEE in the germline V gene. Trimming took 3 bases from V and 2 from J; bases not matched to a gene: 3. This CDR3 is CASSERDRGQETQYF. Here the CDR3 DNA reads TGTGCCAGCAGCGAAAGGGACAGGGGGCAAGAGACCCAGTACTTC.

CDR3 amino acids: CASSLVGTTEAFF. Written as DNA, the CDR3 is TGTGCCAGCAGCCTTGTGGGGACAACTGAAGCTTTCTTT. The chain is built from TRBV3-1 (or the pseudogene TRBV3-2) and TRBJ1-1; perhaps TRBD1 as D (6 bases). CDR3 length: 13 residues. The V gene's germline CDR1 is LGHDT and CDR2 YNNKEL (reference sequence). V lost 4 bases and J 5 bases, leaving 11 bases between the germline ends.

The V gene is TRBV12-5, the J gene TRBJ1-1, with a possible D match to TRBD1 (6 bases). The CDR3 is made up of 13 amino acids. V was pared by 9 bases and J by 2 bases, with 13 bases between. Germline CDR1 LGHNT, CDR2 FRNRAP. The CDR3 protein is CASLTGLNTEAFF. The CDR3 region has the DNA TGTGCTAGCCTGACAGGACTAAACACTGAAGCTTTCTTT.

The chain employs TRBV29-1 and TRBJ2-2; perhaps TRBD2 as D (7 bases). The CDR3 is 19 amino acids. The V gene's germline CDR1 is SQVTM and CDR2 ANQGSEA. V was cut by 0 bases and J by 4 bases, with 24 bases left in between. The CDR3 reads CSVEDRGGQLGTGTGELFF. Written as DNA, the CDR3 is TGCAGCGTTGAAGATAGGGGGGGGCAGCTGGGTACCGGCACCGGGGAGCTGTTTTTT.

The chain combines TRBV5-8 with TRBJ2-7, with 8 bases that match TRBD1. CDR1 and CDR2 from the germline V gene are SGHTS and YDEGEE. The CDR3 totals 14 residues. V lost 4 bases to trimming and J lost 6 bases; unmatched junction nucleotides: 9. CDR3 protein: CASSPRTGISEQYV. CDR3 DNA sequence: TGTGCCAGCAGCCCACGGACAGGGATTTCCGAGCAGTACGTC.

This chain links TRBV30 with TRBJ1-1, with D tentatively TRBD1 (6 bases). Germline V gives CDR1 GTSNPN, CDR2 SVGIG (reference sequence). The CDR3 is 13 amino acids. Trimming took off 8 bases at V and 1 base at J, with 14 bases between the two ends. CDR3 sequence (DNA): TGTGCCAGCAGGGGAATTGAGAACACTGAAGCTTTCTTT. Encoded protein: CASRGIENTEAFF.

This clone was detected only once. CDR3 protein: CAWRGPGTDTQYF. The CDR3 nucleotides are TGTGCCTGGAGAGGACCTGGCACAGATACGCAGTATTTT. The chain combines TRBV30 with TRBJ2-3, with unresolved D. CDR1 is GTSNPN, CDR2 SVGIG, per germline (reference sequence). The V and J ends lost 3 bases and 1 base respectively, with 8 bases between them. The CDR3 sequence is 13 residues long. Drawing the rest from reference TRBV30 and TRBJ2-3, the complete variable domain is SQTIHQWPATLVQPVGSPLSLECTVEGTSNPNLYWYRQAAGRGLQLLFYSVGIGQISSEVPQNLSASRPQDRQFILSSKKLLLSDSGFYLCAWRGPGTDTQYFGPGTRLTVL.

CDR3 DNA: TGTGCCACCCGAAGGAGGAATTCGAACACCGGGGAGCTGTTTTTT. It translates to CATRRRNSNTGELFF. The chain employs TRBV5-6 and TRBJ2-2; the D gene is possibly TRBD2 (5 bases). CDR1 SGHDT and CDR2 YYEEEE come from the germline V gene. The CDR3 totals 15 residues. The V gene lost 9 bases and the J gene lost 0 bases, with 15 bases spanning the gap.

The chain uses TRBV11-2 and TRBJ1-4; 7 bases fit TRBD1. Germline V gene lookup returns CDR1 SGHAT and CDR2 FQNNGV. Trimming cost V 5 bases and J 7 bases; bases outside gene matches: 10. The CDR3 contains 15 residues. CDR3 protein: CASSVIRGEGEKLFF. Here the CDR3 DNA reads TGTGCCAGCAGCGTTATCAGGGGGGAGGGTGAAAAACTGTTTTTT. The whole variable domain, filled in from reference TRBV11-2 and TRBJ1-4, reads EAGVAQSPRYKIIEKRQSVAFWCNPISGHATLYWYQQILGQGPKLLIQFQNNGVVDDSQLPKDRFSAERLKGVDSTLKIQPAKLEDSAVYLCASSVIRGEGEKLFFGSGTQLSVL.

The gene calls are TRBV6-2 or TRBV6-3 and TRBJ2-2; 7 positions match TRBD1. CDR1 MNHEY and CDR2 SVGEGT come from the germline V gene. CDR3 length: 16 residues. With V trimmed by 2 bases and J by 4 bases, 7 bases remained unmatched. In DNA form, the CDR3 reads TGTGCCAGCAGTTACCCGACAGGGTTGAGCACCGGGGAGCTGTTTTTT. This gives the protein CASSYPTGLSTGELFF.

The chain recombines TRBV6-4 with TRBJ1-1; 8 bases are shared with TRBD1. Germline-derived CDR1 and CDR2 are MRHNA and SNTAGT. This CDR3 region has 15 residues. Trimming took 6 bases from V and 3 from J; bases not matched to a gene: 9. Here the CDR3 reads CASRPDRAGYTEAFF. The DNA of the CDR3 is TGTGCCAGCAGACCGGACAGGGCGGGATACACTGAAGCTTTCTTT.

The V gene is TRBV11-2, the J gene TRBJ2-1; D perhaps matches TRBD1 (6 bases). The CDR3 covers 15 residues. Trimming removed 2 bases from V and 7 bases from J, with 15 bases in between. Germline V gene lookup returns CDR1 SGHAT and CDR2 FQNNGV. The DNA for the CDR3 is TGTGCCAGCAGCTTACTGGGACACGGGCCGAATGAGCAGTTCTTC. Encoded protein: CASSLLGHGPNEQFF.

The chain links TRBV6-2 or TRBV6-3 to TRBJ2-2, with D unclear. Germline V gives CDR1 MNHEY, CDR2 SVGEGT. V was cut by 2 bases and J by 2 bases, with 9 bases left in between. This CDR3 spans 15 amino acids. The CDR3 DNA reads TGTGCCAGCAGTTACAGGCCAGCCAACACCGGGGAGCTGTTTTTT. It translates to CASSYRPANTGELFF.

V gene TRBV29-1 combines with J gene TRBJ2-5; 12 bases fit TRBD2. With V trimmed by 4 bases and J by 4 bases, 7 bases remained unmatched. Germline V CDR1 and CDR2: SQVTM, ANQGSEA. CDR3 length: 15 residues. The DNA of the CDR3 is TGCAGCGTTGGGACTAGCGGGGCTGTAGGAGAGACCCAGTACTTC. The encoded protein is CSVGTSGAVGETQYF.

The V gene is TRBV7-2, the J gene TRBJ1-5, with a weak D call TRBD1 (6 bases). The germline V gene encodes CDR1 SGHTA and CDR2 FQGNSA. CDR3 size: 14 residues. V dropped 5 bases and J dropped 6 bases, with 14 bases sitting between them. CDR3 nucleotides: TGTGCCAGCAGCGTACAGGGTGTGAGTCAGCCCCAGCATTTT. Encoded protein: CASSVQGVSQPQHF.

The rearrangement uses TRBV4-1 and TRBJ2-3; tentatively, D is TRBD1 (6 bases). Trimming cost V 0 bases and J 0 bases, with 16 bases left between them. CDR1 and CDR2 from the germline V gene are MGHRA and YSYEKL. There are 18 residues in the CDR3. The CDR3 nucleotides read TGCGCCAGCAGCCAAGATATGATAGGACAGTCTAGCACAGATACGCAGTATTTT. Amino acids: CASSQDMIGQSSTDTQYF.